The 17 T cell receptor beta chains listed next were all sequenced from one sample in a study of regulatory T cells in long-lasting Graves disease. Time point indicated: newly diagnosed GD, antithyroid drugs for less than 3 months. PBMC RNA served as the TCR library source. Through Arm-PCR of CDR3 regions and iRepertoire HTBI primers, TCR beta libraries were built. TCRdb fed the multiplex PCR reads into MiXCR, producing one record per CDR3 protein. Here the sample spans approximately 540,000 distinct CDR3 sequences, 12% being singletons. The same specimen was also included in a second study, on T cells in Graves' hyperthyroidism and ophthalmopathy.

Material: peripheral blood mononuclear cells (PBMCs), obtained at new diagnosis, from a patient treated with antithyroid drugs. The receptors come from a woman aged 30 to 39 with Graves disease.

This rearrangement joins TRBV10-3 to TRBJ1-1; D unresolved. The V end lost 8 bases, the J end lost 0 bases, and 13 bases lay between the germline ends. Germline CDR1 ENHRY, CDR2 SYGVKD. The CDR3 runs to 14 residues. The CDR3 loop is CAIGAGIMNTEAFF. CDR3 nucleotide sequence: TGTGCCATCGGCGCAGGAATCATGAACACTGAAGCTTTCTTT.

For the CDR3, the DNA is TGCGCCAGCAGCCAAATTCGACGGAATCCCCCTTACGAGCAGTACTTC. It codes for CASSQIRRNPPYEQYF. The chain links TRBV4-1 to TRBJ2-7; D ambiguous. V was shortened by 2 bases and J by 4 bases, with 18 bases between the two germline ends. CDR1 is MGHRA, CDR2 YSYEKL, per germline. This CDR3 is built from 16 residues.

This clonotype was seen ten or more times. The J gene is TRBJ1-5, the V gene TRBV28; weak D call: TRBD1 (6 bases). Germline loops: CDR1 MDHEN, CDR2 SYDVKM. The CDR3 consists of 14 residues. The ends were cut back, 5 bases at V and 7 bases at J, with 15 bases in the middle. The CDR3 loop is CASSPATGQQPQHF. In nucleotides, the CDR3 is TGTGCCAGCAGTCCGGCGACAGGCCAACAGCCCCAGCATTTT.

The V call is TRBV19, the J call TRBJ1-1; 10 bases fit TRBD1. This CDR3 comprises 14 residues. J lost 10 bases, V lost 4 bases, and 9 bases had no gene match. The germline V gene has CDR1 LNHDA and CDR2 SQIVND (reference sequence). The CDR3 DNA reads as TGTGCCAGTAGTACGGATGACAGGGGGCGAGGAGCTTTCTTT. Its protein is CASSTDDRGRGAFF.

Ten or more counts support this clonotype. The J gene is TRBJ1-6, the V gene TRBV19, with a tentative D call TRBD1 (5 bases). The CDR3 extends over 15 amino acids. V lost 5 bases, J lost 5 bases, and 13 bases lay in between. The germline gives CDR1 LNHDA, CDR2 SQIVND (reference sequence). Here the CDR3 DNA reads TGTGCCAGTAGTGTACAGGCGATTCATAATTCACCCCTCCACTTT. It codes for CASSVQAIHNSPLHF.

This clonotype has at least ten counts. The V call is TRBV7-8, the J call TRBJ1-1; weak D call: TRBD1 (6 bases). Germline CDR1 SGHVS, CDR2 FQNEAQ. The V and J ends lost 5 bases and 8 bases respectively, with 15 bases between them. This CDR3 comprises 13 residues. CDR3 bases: TGTGCCAGCAGCCTCATGAGCCAGGGGGAAGCTTTCTTT. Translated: CASSLMSQGEAFF.

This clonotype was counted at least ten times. The CDR3 sequence: CASSLGLAGGTDTQYF. CDR3 nucleotides: TGTGCCAGCAGCTTGGGACTAGCGGGAGGTACAGATACGCAGTATTTT. J is TRBJ2-3 and V is TRBV11-2; TRBD2 matches at 15 bases. This CDR3 is 16 amino acids long. The V gene's germline CDR1 is SGHAT and CDR2 FQNNGV. V was pared by 3 bases and J by 3 bases, with 1 base of the junction left unmatched.

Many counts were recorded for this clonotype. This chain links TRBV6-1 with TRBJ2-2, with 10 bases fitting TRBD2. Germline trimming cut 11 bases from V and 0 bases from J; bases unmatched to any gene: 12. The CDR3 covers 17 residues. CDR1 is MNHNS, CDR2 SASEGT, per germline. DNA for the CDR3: TGTGCCGTCGACCGTACTAGCGGGATAACGAACACCGGGGAGCTGTTTTTT. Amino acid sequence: CAVDRTSGITNTGELFF.

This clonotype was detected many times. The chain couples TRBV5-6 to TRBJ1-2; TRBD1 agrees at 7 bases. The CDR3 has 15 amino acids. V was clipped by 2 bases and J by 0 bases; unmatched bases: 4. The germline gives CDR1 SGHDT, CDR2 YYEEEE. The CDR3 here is CASSFKQGANYGYTF. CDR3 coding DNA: TGTGCCAGCAGCTTTAAGCAGGGGGCTAACTATGGCTACACCTTC.

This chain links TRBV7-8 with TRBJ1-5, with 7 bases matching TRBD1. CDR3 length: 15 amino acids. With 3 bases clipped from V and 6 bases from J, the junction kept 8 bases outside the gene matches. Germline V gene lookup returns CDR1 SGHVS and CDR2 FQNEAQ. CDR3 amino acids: CASSFDRVLGQPQHF. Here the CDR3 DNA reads TGTGCCAGCAGCTTCGACAGGGTGCTGGGTCAGCCCCAGCATTTT.

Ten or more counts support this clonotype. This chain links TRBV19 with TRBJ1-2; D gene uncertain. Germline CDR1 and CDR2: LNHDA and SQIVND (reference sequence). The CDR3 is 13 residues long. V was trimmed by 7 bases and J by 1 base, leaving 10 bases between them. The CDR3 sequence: CASTRTDNYGYTF. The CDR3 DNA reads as TGTGCCAGTACCCGGACGGATAACTATGGCTACACCTTC.

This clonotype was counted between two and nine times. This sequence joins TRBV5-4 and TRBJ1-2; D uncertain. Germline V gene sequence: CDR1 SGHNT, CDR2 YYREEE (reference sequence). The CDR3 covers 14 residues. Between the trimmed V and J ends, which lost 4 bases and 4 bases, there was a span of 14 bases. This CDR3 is CASSPASLVYGYTF. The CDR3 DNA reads TGTGCCAGCAGCCCCGCTAGCTTAGTCTATGGCTACACCTTC.

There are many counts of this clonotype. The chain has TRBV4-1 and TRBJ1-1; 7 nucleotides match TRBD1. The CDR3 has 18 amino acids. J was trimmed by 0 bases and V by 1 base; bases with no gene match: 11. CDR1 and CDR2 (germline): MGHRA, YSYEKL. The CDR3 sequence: CASSQVRRGPSMNTEAFF. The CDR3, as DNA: TGCGCCAGCAGCCAAGTCAGGAGGGGGCCTTCTATGAACACTGAAGCTTTCTTT.

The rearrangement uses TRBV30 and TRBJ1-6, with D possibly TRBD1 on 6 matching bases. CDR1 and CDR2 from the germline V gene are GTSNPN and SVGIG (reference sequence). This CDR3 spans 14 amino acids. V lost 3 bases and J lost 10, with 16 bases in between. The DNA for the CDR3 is TGTGCCTGGAGCGCACAGGGTCTTGGGTCACCCCTCCACTTT. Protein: CAWSAQGLGSPLHF.

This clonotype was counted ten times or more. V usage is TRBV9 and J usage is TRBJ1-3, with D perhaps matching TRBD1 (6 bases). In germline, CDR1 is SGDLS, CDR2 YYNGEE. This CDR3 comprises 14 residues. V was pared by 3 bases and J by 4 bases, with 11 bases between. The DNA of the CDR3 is TGTGCCAGCAGCGCGCCAGGGGACGGAAACACCATATATTTT. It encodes CASSAPGDGNTIYF.

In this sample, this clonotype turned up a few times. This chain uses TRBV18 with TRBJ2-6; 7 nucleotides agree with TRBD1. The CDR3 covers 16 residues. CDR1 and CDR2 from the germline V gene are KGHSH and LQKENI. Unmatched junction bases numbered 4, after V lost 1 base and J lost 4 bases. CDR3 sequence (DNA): TGTGCCAGCTCACCACAACAGGGGTCCGGGGCCAACGTCCTGACTTTC. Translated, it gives CASSPQQGSGANVLTF.

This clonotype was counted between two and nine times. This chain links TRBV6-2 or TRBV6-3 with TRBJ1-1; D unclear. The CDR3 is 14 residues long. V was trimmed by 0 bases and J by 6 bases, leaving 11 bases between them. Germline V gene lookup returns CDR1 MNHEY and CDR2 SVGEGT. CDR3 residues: CASSYSRGLSEAFF. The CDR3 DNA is TGTGCCAGCAGTTACTCGAGAGGGTTGTCTGAAGCTTTCTTT.